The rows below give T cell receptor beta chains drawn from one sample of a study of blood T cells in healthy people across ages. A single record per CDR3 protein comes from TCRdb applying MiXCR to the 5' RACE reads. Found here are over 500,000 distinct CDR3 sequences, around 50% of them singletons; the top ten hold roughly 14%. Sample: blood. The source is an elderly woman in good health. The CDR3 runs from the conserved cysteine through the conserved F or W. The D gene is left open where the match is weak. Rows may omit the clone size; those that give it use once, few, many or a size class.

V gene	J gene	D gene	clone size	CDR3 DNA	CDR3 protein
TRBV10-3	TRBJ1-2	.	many	TGTGCCACCCAACAGGGAGTCTATGGCTACACCTTC	CATQQGVYGYTF
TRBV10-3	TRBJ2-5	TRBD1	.	TGTGCCATCACTCCGACAGGGGGACTCCAAGAGACCCAGTACTTC	CAITPTGGLQETQYF
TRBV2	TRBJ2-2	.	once	TGTGCCAGCAGAGCAAAGCATGGCGGGGAGCTGTTTTTT	CASRAKHGGELFF
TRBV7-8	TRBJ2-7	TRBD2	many	TGTGCCAGCAGCCCAGTAGCGGGAGTGCCCTACGAGCAGTACTTC	CASSPVAGVPYEQYF
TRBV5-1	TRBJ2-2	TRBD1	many	TGCGCCAGCAGCCAGGGACAGGCTACGAACACCGGGGAGCTGTTTTTT	CASSQGQATNTGELFF
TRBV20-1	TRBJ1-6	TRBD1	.	TGCAGTGCTAGAGACCTACAGGGGGCTGATTCACCCCTCCACTTT	CSARDLQGADSPLHF
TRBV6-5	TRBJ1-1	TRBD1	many	TGTGCCAGCAGCTACACAGGGGGCTGGACTGAAGCTTTCTTT	CASSYTGGWTEAFF
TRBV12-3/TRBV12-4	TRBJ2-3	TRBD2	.	TGTGCCAGCAGTTCCACTAGCGGGTATGCAGATACGCAGTATTTT	CASSSTSGYADTQYF
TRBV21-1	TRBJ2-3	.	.	TGTGCCAGCAGCAAAAATTACCAAGGACAGGTCCCAGATACGCAGTATTTT	CASSKNYQGQVPDTQYF
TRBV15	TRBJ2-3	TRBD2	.	TGTGCCACCAGCAGAGGGGTCAGCGGGAGCGCAGATACGCAGTATTTT	CATSRGVSGSADTQYF
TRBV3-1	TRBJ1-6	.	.	TGTGCCACCAAACTCCAGTTCTCCCACAATTCACCCCTCCACTTT	CATKLQFSHNSPLHF
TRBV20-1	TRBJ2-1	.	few	TGCAGTGCTAGAAATTTGGCCCATGAGCAGTTCTTC	CSARNLAHEQFF
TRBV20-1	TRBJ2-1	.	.	TGCAGTGCTAGAGAAGGGGGGAAATTCGACAATGAGCAGTTCTTC	CSAREGGKFDNEQFF
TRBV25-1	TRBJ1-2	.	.	TGTGCCAGCAGTGAACCCGGGGGCCTTAACTATGGCTACACCTTC	CASSEPGGLNYGYTF
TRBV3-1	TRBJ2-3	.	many	TGTGCCAGCAGCCAAGTCTCGGGAAGTAGAGATACGCAGTATTTT	CASSQVSGSRDTQYF
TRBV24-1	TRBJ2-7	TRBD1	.	TGTGCCACCAGTTCGGACAGGGTGGTCTTCGACGAGCAGTACTTC	CATSSDRVVFDEQYF
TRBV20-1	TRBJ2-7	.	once	TGCAGTGCAGGAGGGGAGAGGGGATACTACGAGCAGTACTTC	CSAGGERGYYEQYF
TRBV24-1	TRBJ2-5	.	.	TGTGCCACCAGTGGACAGGACATCGAAGAGACCCAGTACTTC	CATSGQDIEETQYF
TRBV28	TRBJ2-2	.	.	TGTGCCAGCAGTTCGCCGGGACGAAACACCGGGGAGCTGTTTTTT	CASSSPGRNTGELFF
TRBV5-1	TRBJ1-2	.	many	TGCGCCAGCAGCTTTAACGGCTACTATGGCTACACCTTC	CASSFNGYYGYTF
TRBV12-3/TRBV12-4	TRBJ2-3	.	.	TGTGCCAGCAGTTTTCAGGCAAGCACAGATACGCAGTATTTT	CASSFQASTDTQYF
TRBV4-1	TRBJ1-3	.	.	TGCGCCAGCAGTCAAGGACAGAGCTCTGGAAACACCATATATTTT	CASSQGQSSGNTIYF
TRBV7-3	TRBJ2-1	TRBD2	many	TGTGCCAGCAGCCCCCGGGACTACCACAATGAGCAGTTCTTC	CASSPRDYHNEQFF
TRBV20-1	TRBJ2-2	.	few	TGCAGTGCTAGAGACGGGTACACCGGGGAGCTGTTTTTT	CSARDGYTGELFF
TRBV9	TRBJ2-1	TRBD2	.	TGTGCCAGCAGCGCACTAGCGGGGTATAACAATGAGCAGTTCTTC	CASSALAGYNNEQFF
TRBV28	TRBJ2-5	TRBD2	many	TGTGCCAGCAGCGGGGGGTATCGGGAAGAGACCCAGTACTTC	CASSGGYREETQYF
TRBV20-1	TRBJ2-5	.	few	TGCAGTGTCGCGGGACAAGGCAGAGTATATGAGCAGTACTTC	CSVAGQGRVYEQYF
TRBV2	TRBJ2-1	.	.	TGTGCCAGCAGTGAGCGGGCAGGGGGGACCTACAATGAGCAGTTCTTC	CASSERAGGTYNEQFF
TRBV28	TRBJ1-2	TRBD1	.	TGTGCCAGCAGTTCCCCAGACAGGGGAGGCTATGGCTACACCTTC	CASSSPDRGGYGYTF
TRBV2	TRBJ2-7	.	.	TGTGCCAGCAGTGAAGCCCCGAGAGGGTCCTACGAGCAGTACTTC	CASSEAPRGSYEQYF
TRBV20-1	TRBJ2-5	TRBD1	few	TGCAGTGCTAGGTGGGACAGGGGAATGGTTCAAGAGACCCAGTACTTC	CSARWDRGMVQETQYF
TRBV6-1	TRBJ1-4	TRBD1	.	TGTGCCAGCAGTGAAGCGCAGGGACAGGGCGGTGAAAAACTGTTTTTT	CASSEAQGQGGEKLFF
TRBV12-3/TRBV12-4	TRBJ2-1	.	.	TGTGCCAGCAGTTTAGTGGGGACCCCGACGGATGAGCAGTTCTTC	CASSLVGTPTDEQFF
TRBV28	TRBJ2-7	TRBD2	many	TGTGCCAGCGTGCACGGGGGGGGCTTGTACGAGCAGTACTTC	CASVHGGGLYEQYF
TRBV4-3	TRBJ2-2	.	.	TGCGCCAGCAGCCAACGACAGAACACCGGGGAGCTGTTTTTT	CASSQRQNTGELFF
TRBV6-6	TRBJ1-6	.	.	TGTGCCAGCAGTTACTCCCGGGGGCCAGGGATGGCTTCACCCCTCCACTTT	CASSYSRGPGMASPLHF
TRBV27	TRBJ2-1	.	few	TGTGCCAGCAGTTTATCAGGGGTTTGTGAGCAGTTCTTC	CASSLSGVCEQFF
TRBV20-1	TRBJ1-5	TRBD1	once	TGCAGTGCTAGAGCGAGCTTGGGACAGAGGGTTCCGAATCAGCCCCAGCATTTT	CSARASLGQRVPNQPQHF
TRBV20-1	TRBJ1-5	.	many	TGCAGTGCTAGAGATCAGGGGCCTGGAAATCAGCCCCAGCATTTT	CSARDQGPGNQPQHF
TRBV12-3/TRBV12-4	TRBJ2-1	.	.	TGTGCCAGCAGTTTATGGCGGAGGACCCCTAACTACAATGAGCAGTTCTTC	CASSLWRRTPNYNEQFF
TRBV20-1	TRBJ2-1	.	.	TGCAGTACTAGCCCCCCACCCTACAATGAGCAGTTCTTC	CSTSPPPYNEQFF
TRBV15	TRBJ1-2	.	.	TGTGCCACCAGCAGAGGAGGGCTCCAGGGTGGCTACACCTTC	CATSRGGLQGGYTF
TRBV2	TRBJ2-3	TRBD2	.	TGTGCCAGTATCCTAGCGGCTTCTAGCACAGATACGCAGTATTTT	CASILAASSTDTQYF
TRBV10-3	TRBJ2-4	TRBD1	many	TGTGCCATCAGTGAACCGGGACAGGATGATCAAGGGGTAAACATTCAGTACTTC	CAISEPGQDDQGVNIQYF
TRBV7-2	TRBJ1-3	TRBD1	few	TGTGCCAGCAGCTTAGTGCAGGGGGCAGTCGGAAACACCATATATTTT	CASSLVQGAVGNTIYF
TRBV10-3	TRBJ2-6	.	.	TGTGCCATCAGTGCGCGATCGGGATCCGGGGCCAACGTCCTGACTTTC	CAISARSGSGANVLTF
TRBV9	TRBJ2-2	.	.	TGTGCCAGCGGCGTAGCCAGGCCCGACACCGGGGAGCTGTTTTTT	CASGVARPDTGELFF
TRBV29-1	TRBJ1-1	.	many	TGCAGCGTTGAAGCCTTCTCCGGCGTGAGCACTGAAGCTTTCTTT	CSVEAFSGVSTEAFF
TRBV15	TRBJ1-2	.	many	TGTGCCACCAGCAGAGACGGGGCTGGTTATGGCTACACCTTC	CATSRDGAGYGYTF
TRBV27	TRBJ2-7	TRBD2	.	TGTGCCAGCAGTTCCTCACGGGGGGGGAACTCCTACGAGCAGTACTTC	CASSSSRGGNSYEQYF
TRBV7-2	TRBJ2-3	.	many	TGTGCCAGCAGCTCTCTCGGGGGGCCTACACCAGATACGCAGTATTTT	CASSSLGGPTPDTQYF
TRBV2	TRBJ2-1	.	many	TGTGCCAGCACTAAGTCTAGCGCTATCAATGAGCAGTTCTTC	CASTKSSAINEQFF
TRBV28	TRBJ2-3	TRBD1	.	TGTGCCAGCAGTAAGGCCCTCAGGGGGCCGAGCACAGATACGCAGTATTTT	CASSKALRGPSTDTQYF
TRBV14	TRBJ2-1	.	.	TGTGCCAGCAGCCAAGAGCCGGGGGCGGCCTACAATGAGCAGTTCTTC	CASSQEPGAAYNEQFF
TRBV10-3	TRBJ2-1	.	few	TGTGCCATCAGTGGTGATGAGTACAATGAGCAGTTCTTC	CAISGDEYNEQFF
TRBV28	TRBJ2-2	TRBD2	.	TGTGCCAGCAGTGACTCCGGGACTAGGGGGCTGTTTTTT	CASSDSGTRGLFF
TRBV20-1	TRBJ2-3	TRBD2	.	TGCAGTGCTAGATCAAGCGGGGGCACAGATACGCAGTATTTT	CSARSSGGTDTQYF
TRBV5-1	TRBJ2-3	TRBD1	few	TGCGCCAGCAGCTGGGACAGGGCAACAGATACGCAGTATTTT	CASSWDRATDTQYF